This T cell receptor (beta chain) was identified during a study of cytomegalovirus exposure and HLA in healthy donors. The CDR3 length is 17 residues. Unmatched junction bases numbered 16, after V lost 5 bases and J lost 7 bases. CDR1 and CDR2 from the germline V gene are LGHNA and YSLEER. To note about this clone: Antigen unknown.

Study-wide results and caveats: The authors confirmed in vitro that a few CMV-associated chains were specific for CMV antigens. An analysis was carried out at a later point. It showed that HLA-associated TCR beta chains were more clonally expanded than equally common non-associated chains. In a later analysis, specific HLA alleles were associated with more than 15,000 TCR beta sequences at a 0.05 false discovery rate.

The PCR was carried out with 60 Vbeta primers and 13 Jbeta primers. Only in-frame clones appear in the TCRdb table, and some are missing; sequencing was by immunoSEQ multiplex PCR. The table counts about 52,000 clones; approximately 10% lies in the top ten. This receptor was taken from a woman between 50 and 59 years old in good health and CMV-seropositive. V gene TRBV4-3 combines with J gene TRBJ1-4, with 7 bases that match TRBD1. Sequenced input: PBMCs. The CDR3 region is CASSYALPGQRTEKLFF. CDR3 nucleotides: TGCGCCAGCAGCTACGCCCTTCCGGGACAGCGGACTGAAAAACTGTTTTTT.